Reported below is one TCR beta chain. MiXCR was run by TCRdb on the reads, yielding one entry per CDR3 protein. The top ten hold roughly 8% of the sample, which has approximately 630,000 distinct CDR3 sequences, roughly 26% seen once. CDR3 length: 14 residues. Trimming took off 2 bases at V and 4 bases at J, with 12 bases between the two ends. This entry is derived from a study of T cell repertoires in cytomegalovirus infection. Across the whole study: In public TCR beta signatures, there were indications of both CMV infection and matching HLA type.

The sequenced sample was CD8+ T cells from PBMCs. V is TRBV12-3 or TRBV12-4 and J is TRBJ2-7, with D perhaps given as TRBD1 or TRBD2 (5 bases each). The clonotype originates from a human donor in good health (CMV status not recorded). Some clones in this sample may be carry-over from other donors' samples. CDR3 sequence: CASSLRDLPYEQYF. The CDR3 DNA is TGTGCCAGCAGTTTACGGGACCTGCCTTACGAGCAGTACTTC.